The 16 T cell receptor beta chains given below trace back to one sample, sequenced in a study of T-cell memory formation after mild COVID-19. From the 5' RACE reads, TCRdb called clonotypes with MiXCR, one entry per CDR3 protein. The data contain under 400,000 distinct CDR3 sequences, approximately 21% of them singletons. Sequencing used PBMCs or a T cell subset sorted from them (not recorded which). All receptors come from an adult woman who had mild COVID-19 (a few samples of this study predate the infection). Cell type and time point are not known.

This rearrangement joins TRBV7-9 to TRBJ2-1, with 9 bases matching TRBD1. The CDR3 is made up of 19 amino acids. Per germline, CDR1 SEHNR and CDR2 FQNEAQ (reference sequence). V trimming: 4 bases; J trimming: 0 bases; junction bases outside the gene matches: 13. The CDR3 sequence: CASSSPRDRALSSYNEQFF. CDR3 DNA sequence: TGTGCCAGCAGCTCTCCACGGGACAGGGCCTTAAGCTCCTACAATGAGCAGTTCTTC.

This clonotype was seen a few times. The CDR3 DNA follows: TGCAGTGCTAGAGATGAGGGATCCTATAATTCACCCCTCCACTTT. This sequence encodes CSARDEGSYNSPLHF. The rearrangement links TRBV20-1 to TRBJ1-6; no definite D call. CDR1 DFQATT and CDR2 SNEGSKA come from the germline V gene (reference sequence). The CDR3 contains 15 residues. Trimming removed 0 bases from V and 1 base from J, with 7 bases in between.

This clonotype was observed many times. This rearrangement joins TRBV4-3 to TRBJ1-5; D ambiguous. CDR3 size: 14 residues. Germline-derived CDR1 and CDR2 are LGHNA and YSLEER. V lost 4 bases and J 4 bases, leaving 11 bases between the germline ends. The CDR3: CASSRGRGNQPQHF. CDR3 DNA: TGCGCCAGCAGCCGAGGCCGGGGAAATCAGCCCCAGCATTTT.

This clonotype appeared a few times. The chain has TRBV15 and TRBJ1-1; TRBD1 aligns across 7 bases. After removal of 6 bases from V and 6 bases from J, the junction contained 10 bases not matched to a gene. The CDR3 has 14 residues. Looked up from germline, CDR1 is LNHNV and CDR2 is YYDKDF (reference sequence). This CDR3 is CATREQGRASEAFF. In DNA form, the CDR3 reads TGTGCCACCAGGGAACAGGGGAGGGCGTCTGAAGCTTTCTTT.

This clonotype turned up a few times. J is TRBJ2-1 and V is TRBV4-3, with 7 bases matching TRBD1. With V trimmed by 3 bases and J by 10 bases, 9 bases remained unmatched. Germline CDR1 reads LGHNA; CDR2 reads YSLEER. CDR3 length: 14 amino acids. Here the CDR3 reads CASSQIDRVWEQFF. In nucleotides, the CDR3 is TGCGCCAGCAGCCAGATAGACAGGGTTTGGGAGCAGTTCTTC.

The chain is built from TRBV5-1 and TRBJ2-5, with D unresolved. CDR3 length: 14 residues. Looked up from germline, CDR1 is SGHRS and CDR2 is YFSETQ. V was clipped by 3 bases and J by 2 bases, with 11 bases between them. CDR3 sequence reads: CASSSATRQETQYF. CDR3 nucleotide sequence: TGCGCCAGCAGCTCTGCTACTCGACAAGAGACCCAGTACTTC.

A single count supports this clonotype. The chain carries TRBV7-2 and TRBJ2-3, with 9 bases identical to TRBD2. Germline V gene data show CDR1 as SGHTA and CDR2 as FQGNSA. Germline trimming cut 5 bases from V and 3 bases from J; bases unmatched to any gene: 18. The CDR3 contains 19 residues. The CDR3 DNA reads TGTGCCAGCAGCGCCCGCCCAGCGGGGGGACGCGCACGGACAGATACGCAGTATTTT. Its protein product is CASSARPAGGRARTDTQYF.

In its sample, this clonotype was seen a few times. The chain recombines TRBV20-1 with TRBJ2-2, with 8 nucleotides matching TRBD1. V lost 0 bases to trimming and J lost 2 bases; unmatched junction nucleotides: 5. The CDR3 is made up of 16 amino acids. Germline CDR1 and CDR2: DFQATT and SNEGSKA (reference sequence). CDR3 sequence reads: CSARDPGQGNTGELFF. DNA for the CDR3: TGCAGTGCTAGAGATCCCGGACAGGGAAACACCGGGGAGCTGTTTTTT.

The genes are TRBV10-3 and TRBJ2-7; D is undetermined. CDR1 and CDR2 (germline): ENHRY, SYGVKD. Between the trimmed V and J ends, which lost 4 bases and 4 bases, there was a span of 8 bases. This CDR3 has 12 amino acids. CDR3: CAISGDGYEQYF. CDR3 in DNA: TGTGCCATCAGTGGAGACGGTTACGAGCAGTACTTC.

The chain has TRBV20-1 and TRBJ2-7; possible D gene TRBD2, 6 bases. The V gene's germline CDR1 is DFQATT and CDR2 SNEGSKA (reference sequence). This CDR3 region has 15 residues. The V end lost 6 bases, the J end lost 7 bases, and 25 bases lay between the germline ends. Here the CDR3 reads CSASLSGLIDGEQYF. The CDR3 coding sequence is TGCAGTGCAAGCCTTAGCGGATTGATAGACGGAGAGCAGTACTTC.

The gene calls are TRBV3-1 and TRBJ1-2; D gene ambiguous. The ends were cut back, 2 bases at V and 8 bases at J, with 18 bases in the middle. This CDR3 contains 15 residues. Germline V gene lookup returns CDR1 LGHDT and CDR2 YNNKEL (reference sequence). Written as DNA, the CDR3 is TGTGCCAGCAGCCAACCTCGGTTATCCATGGAGGGCTACACCTTC. Translated, it gives CASSQPRLSMEGYTF.

This clonotype came up many times. CDR3 amino acids: CASSLTGGSLILNTEAFF. In nucleotides, the CDR3 is TGTGCCAGCAGTTTAACAGGGGGATCCCTCATCCTGAACACTGAAGCTTTCTTT. The rearrangement joins TRBV27 to TRBJ1-1; TRBD1 matches at 8 bases. Germline trimming cut 2 bases from V and 0 bases from J; bases unmatched to any gene: 11. Germline V gene lookup returns CDR1 MNHEY and CDR2 SMNVEV (reference sequence). The CDR3 extends over 18 amino acids.

This clonotype was detected only a few times. The chain is built from TRBV4-3 and TRBJ1-5; D is unclear. The germline V gene encodes CDR1 LGHNA and CDR2 YSLEER. The CDR3 spans 13 residues. The V gene lost 4 bases and the J gene lost 7 bases, with 11 bases spanning the gap. The CDR3 nucleotides are TGCGCCAGCAGCCCCGAGATACGCCAGCCCCAGCATTTT. Translated: CASSPEIRQPQHF.

The rearrangement uses TRBV7-8 and TRBJ1-5; D is undetermined. This CDR3 has 16 amino acids. Germline-derived CDR1 and CDR2 are SGHVS and FQNEAQ. V shed 0 bases and J shed 0 bases, with 9 bases lying between them. The DNA for the CDR3 is TGTGCCAGCAGCTTAGCGGAGATGTATAGCAATCAGCCCCAGCATTTT. As protein: CASSLAEMYSNQPQHF.

V gene TRBV5-1 combines with J gene TRBJ2-7, with TRBD2 as a possible D gene (6 bases). CDR1 SGHRS and CDR2 YFSETQ come from the germline V gene. V lost 4 bases and J lost 0, with 11 bases in between. The CDR3 length is 14 residues. CDR3 bases: TGCGCCAGCAGCCTAGGGGAGGACTCCTACGAGCAGTACTTC. Translating it yields CASSLGEDSYEQYF.

This clonotype was observed a few times. The chain recombines TRBV12-3 or TRBV12-4 with TRBJ1-1; a weak D match, TRBD1 (5 bases). Trimming cost V 8 bases and J 5 bases, with 18 bases left between them. The CDR3 sequence is 14 residues long. The CDR3 nucleotides are TGTGCCAGCTCCCTCACCCGAACAGGAACTGAAGCTTTCTTT. This gives the protein CASSLTRTGTEAFF.